The next 22 T cell receptor beta chains were all read from a single sample in a study of T cell changes during pregnancy in multiple sclerosis. Libraries were prepared by immunoSEQ multiplex PCR; TCRdb keeps only in-frame clonotypes and omits some of them. The table has around 50,000 clones, 94% seen once; the top ten hold roughly 4%. The sequences come from CD8+ T cells from peripheral blood mononuclear cells, collected in the first trimester of pregnancy. These receptors all come from a female donor with multiple sclerosis, enrolled in a pregnancy study.

The CDR3 DNA is TGTGCCAGCTCACCATCCCATTCGGGGACTTCCTACGAGCAGTACTTC. Translated, it gives CASSPSHSGTSYEQYF. The chain employs TRBV18 and TRBJ2-7, with a tentative D call TRBD2 (6 bases). The ends were cut back, 2 bases at V and 1 base at J, with 15 bases in the middle. The CDR3 loop spans 16 amino acids. Germline V lookup: CDR1 KGHSH, CDR2 LQKENI. Full variable domain (remainder filled in from reference TRBV18 and TRBJ2-7): NAGVMQNPRHLVRRRGQEARLRCSPMKGHSHVYWYRQLPEEGLKFMVYLQKENIIDESGMPKERFSAEFPKEGPSILRIQQVVRGDSAAYFCASSPSHSGTSYEQYFGPGTRLTVT.

This clone was seen a single time. The genes are TRBV19 and TRBJ2-7; 7 bases fit TRBD1. V was pared by 7 bases and J by 7 bases, with 4 bases of the junction left unmatched. The CDR3 is 11 residues long. Germline CDR1 and CDR2: LNHDA and SQIVND (reference sequence). The CDR3 region is CASIGGGEQYF. The CDR3 DNA sequence: TGTGCCAGTATAGGGGGCGGGGAGCAGTACTTC.

The J gene is TRBJ1-5, the V gene TRBV27; D unresolved. This CDR3 has 14 residues. The germline V gene encodes CDR1 MNHEY and CDR2 SMNVEV (reference sequence). With 4 bases removed from V and 5 bases from J, the gap between germline ends came to 12 bases. CDR3 region: CASSSSGRHQPQHF. In DNA, the CDR3 is TGTGCCAGCAGTTCCTCGGGGAGACATCAGCCCCAGCATTTT.

The CDR3 protein is CASSSGHNQPQHF. The CDR3 DNA reads as TGTGCCAGCAGCTCCGGACACAATCAGCCCCAGCATTTT. The chain joins TRBV6-6 to TRBJ1-5; D might be TRBD1 (5 bases). Trimming left V 6 bases short and J 3 bases short, with 9 bases between. The CDR3 runs 13 residues. Germline CDR1 reads MNHNY; CDR2 reads SVGAGI (reference sequence).

The chain couples TRBV4-1 to TRBJ1-1; D remains unclear. Trimming cost V 0 bases and J 11 bases, with 10 bases left between them. From germline, CDR1 is MGHRA and CDR2 YSYEKL. The CDR3 is 12 residues long. CDR3 residues: CASSQDPGYAFF. CDR3 coding DNA: TGCGCCAGCAGCCAAGATCCGGGGTATGCTTTCTTT.

The V and J genes are TRBV5-4 and TRBJ2-5, with 7 nucleotides matching TRBD2. Germline CDR1 SGHNT, CDR2 YYREEE (reference sequence). The CDR3 spans 17 residues. Unmatched junction bases numbered 17, after V lost 4 bases and J lost 5 bases. The CDR3 nucleotides read TGTGCCAGCAGCCCGGACCTTCCCGGGGGGTCCGTGGAGACCCAGTACTTC. This gives the protein CASSPDLPGGSVETQYF.

V and J are TRBV6-5 and TRBJ2-1, with 15 bases aligning to TRBD2. Trimming at V came to 7 bases and at J to 10 bases, leaving 8 bases not matched to a gene. The V gene's germline CDR1 is MNHEY and CDR2 SVGAGI. The CDR3 has 15 residues. CDR3 protein: CASNGLAGGPGEQFF. CDR3 coding DNA: TGTGCCAGCAACGGACTAGCGGGAGGGCCAGGCGAGCAGTTCTTC.

This clone has a single count. J is TRBJ1-2 and V is TRBV7-9, with 8 positions matching TRBD1. Per germline, CDR1 SEHNR and CDR2 FQNEAQ (reference sequence). After removal of 3 bases from V and 6 bases from J, the junction contained 6 bases not matched to a gene. This CDR3 has 14 residues. This CDR3 is CASSFGDRRDGYTF. The CDR3 region has the DNA TGTGCCAGCAGCTTCGGGGACAGGCGGGATGGCTACACCTTC.

This chain joins TRBV28 and TRBJ2-7; TRBD2 matches at 11 bases. Germline assignment: CDR1 MDHEN and CDR2 SYDVKM. The J segment lost 1 base and the V segment lost 3 bases, leaving 5 bases of the junction unmatched. This CDR3 contains 16 residues. The CDR3 bases are TGTGCCAGCAGTTTCGGACTAGCGGGTTCGTCCTACGAGCAGTACTTC. This encodes CASSFGLAGSSYEQYF.

DNA of the CDR3: TGTGCCAGCACTCATGAGGGACTAGGGGATGGTGAGCAGTTCTTC. It yields the protein CASTHEGLGDGEQFF. The chain joins TRBV28 to TRBJ2-1; 8 bases align to TRBD2. The CDR3 length is 15 residues. CDR1 is MDHEN and CDR2 is SYDVKM in the germline V gene. The trim removed 7 bases at V and 9 bases at J, leaving 14 bases unmatched.

V and J are TRBV11-3 and TRBJ2-7, with 7 bases identical to TRBD1. The CDR3 sequence is 13 residues long. CDR1 and CDR2 (germline): SGHNT, YENEEA. The ends lost 3 bases at V and 4 bases at J; junction bases unmatched: 3. The CDR3 reads CASSFRQGYEQYF. The CDR3 DNA follows: TGTGCCAGCAGCTTCAGACAGGGTTACGAGCAGTACTTC.

The gene calls are TRBV7-9 and TRBJ2-7; 13 nucleotides line up with TRBD2. Germline V gives CDR1 SEHNR, CDR2 FQNEAQ (reference sequence). The CDR3 runs 17 residues. With 5 bases clipped from V and 1 base from J, the junction kept 8 bases outside the gene matches. The CDR3 DNA reads TGTGCCAGCAGCATCTACGGGACTAGCGGGGCTTCCTACGAGCAGTACTTC. Translated, it gives CASSIYGTSGASYEQYF.

This clone was seen a single time. This chain connects TRBV4-1 to TRBJ2-7; perhaps TRBD2 as D (6 bases). V lost 4 bases and J lost 6, with 13 bases in between. The CDR3 consists of 13 residues. Germline loops: CDR1 MGHRA, CDR2 YSYEKL. CDR3 region: CASSPFGGVEQYF. The CDR3 DNA sequence: TGCGCCAGCAGCCCCTTCGGAGGGGTCGAGCAGTACTTC.

V and J are TRBV27 and TRBJ1-1; TRBD1 matches 7 bases. V was clipped by 0 bases and J by 1 base; unmatched bases: 2. The CDR3 loop spans 15 amino acids. Germline loops: CDR1 MNHEY, CDR2 SMNVEV (reference sequence). CDR3 in amino acids: CASSLSSGGNTEAFF. CDR3 coding DNA: TGTGCCAGCAGTTTATCATCAGGGGGGAACACTGAAGCTTTCTTT.

This clone was counted a single time. This chain uses TRBV7-9 with TRBJ2-1, with 14 bases aligning to TRBD2. Germline lookup yields CDR1 SEHNR and CDR2 FQNEAQ (reference sequence). The trim removed 4 bases at V and 7 bases at J, leaving 6 bases unmatched. This CDR3 has 16 amino acids. The CDR3 sequence is CASSSSTSGRENEQFF. The CDR3 region has the DNA TGTGCCAGCAGCTCCTCGACTAGCGGGAGGGAAAATGAGCAGTTCTTC.

This clone was picked up one time. The CDR3 coding sequence is TGTGCCAGCAGTGGGGACAGGTTCACCGGGGAGCTGTTTTTT. This encodes CASSGDRFTGELFF. The V call is TRBV25-1, the J call TRBJ2-2, with 8 bases that match TRBD1. CDR3 length equals 14 residues. CDR1 is MGHDK, CDR2 SYGVNS, per germline. V trimming: 4 bases; J trimming: 4 bases; junction bases outside the gene matches: 2.

This chain uses TRBV11-2 with TRBJ2-2; D is tentatively TRBD1 or TRBD2 (5 bases each). Germline-derived CDR1 and CDR2 are SGHAT and FQNNGV. This CDR3 spans 15 amino acids. Trimming removed 5 bases from V and 6 bases from J, with 16 bases in between. CDR3 DNA: TGTGCCAGCAGCCTAGGGGAGAACGGAGCCGGGGAGCTGTTTTTT. This gives the protein CASSLGENGAGELFF.

The chain uses TRBV9 and TRBJ2-3; D possibly corresponds to TRBD2 (5 bases). Germline CDR1 and CDR2: SGDLS and YYNGEE. Trimming took off 1 base at V and 2 bases at J, with 8 bases between the two ends. The CDR3 covers 14 residues. The CDR3 region is CASSVLGVTDTQYF. The DNA of the CDR3 is TGTGCCAGCAGCGTACTCGGGGTCACAGATACGCAGTATTTT.

In its sample, this clone was seen once. The chain has TRBV7-8 and TRBJ1-1; D perhaps matches TRBD1 (5 bases). Trimming cost V 1 base and J 3 bases, with 21 bases left between them. This CDR3 contains 18 residues. Germline lookup yields CDR1 SGHVS and CDR2 FQNEAQ. The CDR3 bases are TGTGCCAGCAGCTTAGAGTCCGTCGTAGGGGCATTAGACACTGAAGCTTTCTTT. Translated, it gives CASSLESVVGALDTEAFF.

The V call is TRBV15, the J call TRBJ1-2; 7 positions agree with TRBD1. There are 14 residues in the CDR3. V shed 6 bases and J 3 bases; nucleotides not matched to a gene: 7. Looked up from germline, CDR1 is LNHNV and CDR2 is YYDKDF (reference sequence). CDR3 DNA: TGTGCCACCAGACCAAGGGGGCTAGACTATGGCTACACCTTC. Its translation is CATRPRGLDYGYTF.

This clone is classed as medium-sized. J is TRBJ2-7 and V is TRBV6-1, with TRBD2 identical over 8 bases. Per the germline V gene, CDR1 is MNHNS and CDR2 is SASEGT. This CDR3 spans 15 amino acids. With V trimmed by 2 bases and J by 0 bases, 3 bases remained unmatched. The CDR3 DNA is TGTGCCAGCAGTGAAACGGGAGGGAGCTCCTACGAGCAGTACTTC. Translating it yields CASSETGGSSYEQYF.

The rearrangement uses TRBV4-2 and TRBJ2-2; possibly TRBD1 for D (8 bases). V shed 1 base and J shed 0 bases, with 18 bases lying between them. This CDR3 is built from 19 residues. CDR1 is LGHNA and CDR2 is YNFKEQ in the germline V gene. The CDR3 DNA reads TGTGCCAGCAGCCAAGGGAATACAGCGGGACAGGCGAACACCGGGGAGCTGTTTTTT. Its protein is CASSQGNTAGQANTGELFF.